The text below deals with one T cell receptor beta chain. This specimen belongs to a study of T cell changes during pregnancy in multiple sclerosis. The CDR3 extends over 14 amino acids. The germline V gene encodes CDR1 SGHTA and CDR2 FQGNSA. The V and J ends lost 1 base and 9 bases, in that order; junction bases with no gene match: 6. The table came from immunoSEQ multiplex PCR; TCRdb's copy has only in-frame clones and leaves some out. The sample has about 74,000 clones; around 85% are singletons. Sequencing used peripheral blood, obtained before pregnancy. The chain uses TRBV7-2 and TRBJ2-3; 8 bases agree with TRBD2. The sequence came from a female donor with multiple sclerosis, enrolled in a pregnancy study. CDR3 region: CASSLDFAGGTQYF. As DNA, the CDR3 is TGTGCCAGCAGCTTAGATTTCGCGGGAGGCACGCAGTATTTT.